These 20 T cell receptor beta chains were sequenced from one sample in a study of T cells in Graves' hyperthyroidism and ophthalmopathy. Amplified regions were TCR beta CDR3 sequences from RNA transcripts. A first-round RT-PCR of the TCR CDR3 used the HTBI primer set. One entry per CDR3 protein, called by TCRdb with MiXCR from the multiplex PCR reads. The sample lists hundreds of thousands of distinct CDR3 sequences, just over 45% seen once, with about 7.9% in the top ten. The sequenced sample was peripheral blood or thyroid tissue (not recorded which). The receptor source for this set is a woman aged 18-35 years with Graves' hyperthyroidism.

The chain has TRBV6-5 and TRBJ2-7; the match to TRBD2 covers 9 bases. Germline assignment: CDR1 MNHEY and CDR2 SVGAGI. This CDR3 region has 16 residues. Germline trimming cut 0 bases from V and 3 bases from J; bases unmatched to any gene: 6. Written as DNA, the CDR3 is TGTGCCAGCAGTTACTCGGGACTAGCTGAAGGCTACGAGCAGTACTTC. It codes for CASSYSGLAEGYEQYF.

The rearrangement links TRBV10-3 to TRBJ1-5; perhaps TRBD1 as D (6 bases). Germline assignment: CDR1 ENHRY and CDR2 SYGVKD. The CDR3 covers 13 residues. The V and J ends lost 10 bases and 3 bases respectively, with 13 bases between them. DNA of the CDR3: TGTGCCAGCCACACAGGGCACAATCAGCCCCAGCATTTT. Its protein product is CASHTGHNQPQHF.

This clonotype has just a few counts. The V call is TRBV25-1, the J call TRBJ1-6, with a possible D match to TRBD1 (5 bases). V dropped 6 bases and J dropped 5 bases, with 14 bases sitting between them. This CDR3 has 15 residues. Germline V gene data show CDR1 as MGHDK and CDR2 as SYGVNS. The CDR3 bases are TGTGCCAGCAGCCAAGGTCCGGGGGATAATTCACCCCTCCACTTT. Translating gives CASSQGPGDNSPLHF.

This chain links TRBV5-1 with TRBJ1-1; D perhaps matches TRBD1 (5 bases). CDR3 length: 14 amino acids. The germline V gene encodes CDR1 SGHRS and CDR2 YFSETQ. Trimming shortened V by 2 bases and J by 3 bases, and 11 bases separated the two germline ends. CDR3 residues: CASSFQGEYTEAFF. The CDR3 DNA sequence: TGCGCCAGCAGCTTTCAGGGCGAGTACACTGAAGCTTTCTTT.

In this sample, this clonotype turned up a few times. The chain recombines TRBV6-6 with TRBJ2-7, with D possibly matching TRBD2 (5 bases). V shed 0 bases and J shed 2 bases, with 8 bases lying between them. The CDR3 is 14 residues long. Germline CDR1 MNHNY, CDR2 SVGAGI (reference sequence). CDR3 region: CASSYSGSTYEQYF. The CDR3 nucleotides read TGTGCCAGCAGTTACTCAGGGAGTACCTACGAGCAGTACTTC.

The chain couples TRBV7-8 to TRBJ1-2; 7 bases line up with TRBD1. The CDR3 has 13 residues. J lost 7 bases, V lost 9 bases, and 11 bases had no gene match. Germline CDR1 and CDR2: SGHVS and FQNEAQ. CDR3: CASSPQGKGGYTF. For the CDR3, the DNA is TGTGCCAGTAGTCCACAGGGGAAGGGTGGCTACACCTTC.

Ten or more counts support this clonotype. The V call is TRBV15, the J call TRBJ2-2; the D gene could be TRBD1 or TRBD2 (5 bases each). This CDR3 is 13 amino acids long. The ends were cut back, 3 bases at V and 5 bases at J, with 7 bases in the middle. The V gene's germline CDR1 is LNHNV and CDR2 YYDKDF (reference sequence). In DNA form, the CDR3 reads TGTGCCACCAGCAGGGGGGTAACCGGGGAGCTGTTTTTT. Protein sequence: CATSRGVTGELFF.

This rearrangement joins TRBV5-1 to TRBJ2-7; D is undetermined. V lost 4 bases, J lost 9 bases, and 14 bases lay in between. Per germline, CDR1 SGHRS and CDR2 YFSETQ. CDR3 size: 12 residues. The DNA for the CDR3 is TGCGCCAGCAGCCCTGACACACCCGTGCAGTACTTC. Amino acids: CASSPDTPVQYF.

CDR3 residues: CATSRASEQYF. For the CDR3, the DNA is TGTGCCACCAGCAGGGCTAGCGAGCAGTACTTC. The chain couples TRBV15 to TRBJ2-7; D not certain. The CDR3 sequence is 11 residues long. Per the germline V gene, CDR1 is LNHNV and CDR2 is YYDKDF (reference sequence). V was pared by 3 bases and J by 6 bases, with 6 bases between.

To note about this clonotype: A much larger clonotype is one base distant, so this may be a read error. Lacking the conserved final phenylalanine or tryptophan, this CDR3 likely reflects a read error. The chain employs TRBV20-1 and TRBJ1-2; 9 nucleotides line up with TRBD1. This CDR3 spans 13 amino acids. Germline V gives CDR1 DFQATT, CDR2 SNEGSKA (reference sequence). With 3 bases clipped from V and 5 bases from J, the junction kept 4 bases outside the gene matches. The CDR3 reads CSASVDRGYGYTL. CDR3 sequence (DNA): TGCAGTGCTAGTGTGGACAGGGGATATGGCTACACCCTC.

This clonotype was seen only a few times. V usage is TRBV12-3 or TRBV12-4 and J usage is TRBJ1-6; 10 positions agree with TRBD1. V shed 4 bases and J 6 bases; nucleotides not matched to a gene: 3. The CDR3 is 15 amino acids. The CDR3 nucleotides are TGTGCCAGCAGTTGGACAGGGGGTCGTAATTCACCCCTCCACTTT. It yields the protein CASSWTGGRNSPLHF.

This clonotype was seen a handful of times. A much larger clone lies one base from this, so it may be a read error. The genes are TRBV6-5 and TRBJ2-5; 9 nucleotides agree with TRBD2. CDR3 size: 15 residues. From germline, CDR1 is MNHEY and CDR2 SVGAGI. CDR3 coding DNA: TGTGCCATCAGTTACGTAGCGGGAGTCGGTGAGACCCAGTACTTC. It specifies CAISYVAGVGETQYF.

This clonotype was seen ten or more times. This chain uses TRBV25-1 with TRBJ1-1, with D perhaps TRBD1 (5 bases). With 3 bases removed from V and 1 base from J, the gap between germline ends came to 12 bases. The length of the CDR3 is 15 residues. CDR1 MGHDK and CDR2 SYGVNS come from the germline V gene. CDR3 protein: CASSEDFTGNTEAFF. DNA of the CDR3: TGTGCCAGCAGTGAGGACTTTACAGGGAACACTGAAGCTTTCTTT. The full variable domain, with the rest looked up from reference TRBV25-1 and TRBJ1-1, is EADIYQTPRYLVIGTGKKITLECSQTMGHDKMYWYQQDPGMELHLIHYSYGVNSTEKGDLSSESTVSRIRTEHFPLTLESARPSHTSQYLCASSEDFTGNTEAFFGQGTRLTVV.

This clonotype appeared once. This chain joins TRBV2 and TRBJ1-1, with unresolved D. V lost 7 bases, J lost 2 bases, and 11 bases lay in between. Germline V gene sequence: CDR1 SNHLY, CDR2 FYNNEI. CDR3 length equals 13 residues. CDR3 sequence reads: CASNREVNTEAFF. The DNA of the CDR3 is TGTGCCAGCAATCGGGAGGTTAACACTGAAGCTTTCTTT. Filled out from reference TRBV2 and TRBJ1-1, the complete variable domain reads EPEVTQTPSHQVTQMGQEVILRCVPISNHLYFYWYRQILGQKVEFLVSFYNNEISEKSEIFDDQFSVERPDGSNFTLKIRSTKLEDSAMYFCASNREVNTEAFFGQGTRLTVV.

Turning to this clonotype: A much larger clone differs from this one at a single base, so this may be a read error. This rearrangement joins TRBV29-1 to TRBJ2-7, with D possibly TRBD1 on 6 matching bases. The length of the CDR3 is 14 residues. The V end was cut by 6 bases, the J end by 3 bases, with 18 bases between. Germline V gives CDR1 SQVTM, CDR2 ANQGSEA. The CDR3 loop is CSVRDTGRDYEQYF. CDR3 in DNA: TGCAGCGTCCGGGACACGGGGAGAGACTACGAGCAGTACTTC.

About this clonotype itself: This may come from a read error, since a much larger clone is one base off. The J gene is TRBJ2-7, the V gene TRBV6-2 or TRBV6-3; 8 nucleotides agree with TRBD1. The CDR3 covers 13 residues. V was clipped by 5 bases and J by 9 bases; unmatched bases: 9. Per the germline V gene, CDR1 is MNHEY and CDR2 is SVGEGT. For the CDR3, the DNA is TGTGCCAGCAGTGAGCCCACAGGGGGAAGGCAGTACTTC. Amino acids: CASSEPTGGRQYF.

The genes are TRBV2 and TRBJ1-1; tentative D call: TRBD1 (5 bases). The length of the CDR3 is 16 residues. V lost 6 bases to trimming and J lost 4 bases, with 21 bases between them. Germline V CDR1 and CDR2: SNHLY, FYNNEI. The CDR3: CASRGDTYTKVTEAFF. DNA for the CDR3: TGTGCCAGCAGAGGGGATACCTATACCAAGGTCACTGAAGCTTTCTTT. Together with reference TRBV2 and TRBJ1-1, the CDR3 gives the full variable domain: EPEVTQTPSHQVTQMGQEVILRCVPISNHLYFYWYRQILGQKVEFLVSFYNNEISEKSEIFDDQFSVERPDGSNFTLKIRSTKLEDSAMYFCASRGDTYTKVTEAFFGQGTRLTVV.

For this clonotype: No conserved phenylalanine or tryptophan ends this CDR3, so it is likely a read error. It is unclear where the CDR3 begins or ends on the DNA, so no DNA is shown, and the CDR3 is as TCRdb lists it. This rearrangement joins TRBV15 to TRBJ2-6. The CDR3 spans 8 amino acids, including both terminal residues. Germline-derived CDR1 and CDR2 are LNHNV and YYDKDF (reference sequence). The CDR3 sequence: CATSRLPS.

Regarding this clonotype: The CDR3 does not end in the conserved phenylalanine or tryptophan, so this is likely a read error. The DNA is left out, because the CDR3 cannot be placed on it with certainty; the CDR3 is given as TCRdb lists it. The chain is built from TRBV7-8 and TRBJ1-3. With termini counted, the CDR3 has 8 amino acids. CDR1 and CDR2 (germline): SGHVS, FQNEAQ. The CDR3 protein is CASSLAFT.

The table lists this clonotype with a few counts. A much bigger clone sits one base away, suggesting this may be a read error. This rearrangement joins TRBV4-1 to TRBJ2-7; D may be TRBD1 (6 bases). V was trimmed by 3 bases and J by 3 bases, leaving 9 bases between them. The CDR3 loop spans 13 amino acids. Germline loops: CDR1 MGHRA, CDR2 YSYEKL. The CDR3 DNA sequence: TGCGCCAGCAGCCACAGGGGAAACTACGAGCAGTACTTC. Amino acid sequence: CASSHRGNYEQYF.